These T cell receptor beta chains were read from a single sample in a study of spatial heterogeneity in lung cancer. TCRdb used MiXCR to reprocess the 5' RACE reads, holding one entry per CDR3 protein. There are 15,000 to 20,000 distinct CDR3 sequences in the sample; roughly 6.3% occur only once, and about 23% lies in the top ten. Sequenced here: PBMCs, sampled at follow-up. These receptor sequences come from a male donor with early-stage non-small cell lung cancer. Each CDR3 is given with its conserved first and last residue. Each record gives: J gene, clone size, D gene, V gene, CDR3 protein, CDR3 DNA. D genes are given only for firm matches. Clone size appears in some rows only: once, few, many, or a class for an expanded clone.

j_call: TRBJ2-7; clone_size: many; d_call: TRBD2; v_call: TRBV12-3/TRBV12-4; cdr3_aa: CASSLGLASYEQYF; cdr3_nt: TGTGCCAGCAGTTTAGGACTAGCCTCCTACGAGCAGTACTTC
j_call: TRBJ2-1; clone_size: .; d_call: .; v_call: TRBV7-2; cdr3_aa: CASSFYHDREQFF; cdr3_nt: TGTGCCAGCAGCTTTTACCACGACAGAGAGCAGTTCTTC
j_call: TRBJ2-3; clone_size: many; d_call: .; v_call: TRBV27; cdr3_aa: CASSFLTGRTDTQYF; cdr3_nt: TGTGCCAGCAGTTTCTTGACAGGACGCACAGATACGCAGTATTTT
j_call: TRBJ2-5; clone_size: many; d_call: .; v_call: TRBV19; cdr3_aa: CASSDGAQETQYF; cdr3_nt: TGTGCCAGTAGTGATGGGGCTCAAGAGACCCAGTACTTC
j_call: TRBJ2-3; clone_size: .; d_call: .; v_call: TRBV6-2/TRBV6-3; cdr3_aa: CASSYTLLGGDTQYF; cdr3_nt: TGTGCCAGCAGTTACACCCTACTTGGGGGGGATACGCAGTATTTT
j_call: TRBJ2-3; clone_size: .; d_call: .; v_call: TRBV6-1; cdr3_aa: CASNAGAVRGDTQYF; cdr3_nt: TGTGCCAGCAACGCCGGGGCGGTTCGGGGAGATACGCAGTATTTT
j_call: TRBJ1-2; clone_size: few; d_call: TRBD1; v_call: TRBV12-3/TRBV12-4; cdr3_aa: CASSPSGTGPPKGYTF; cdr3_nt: TGTGCCAGCAGTCCGTCCGGGACAGGGCCCCCAAAAGGCTACACCTTC
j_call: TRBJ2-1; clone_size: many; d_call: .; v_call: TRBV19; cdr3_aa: CASSIDHASNEQFF; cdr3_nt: TGTGCCAGTAGTATAGATCACGCCTCCAATGAGCAGTTCTTC
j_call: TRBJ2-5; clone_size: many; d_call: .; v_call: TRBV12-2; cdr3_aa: CASRLVPAGFQETQYF; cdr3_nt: TGTGCAAGTCGCTTAGTCCCAGCGGGGTTCCAAGAGACCCAGTACTTC
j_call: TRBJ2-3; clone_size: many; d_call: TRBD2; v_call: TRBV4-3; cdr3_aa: CASSQERSVGLAVLPTDTQYF; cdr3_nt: TGCGCCAGCAGCCAGGAAAGATCCGTGGGACTAGCGGTCCTGCCCACAGATACGCAGTATTTT
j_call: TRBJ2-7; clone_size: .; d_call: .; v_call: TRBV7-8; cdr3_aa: CASSLPGAGGYEQYF; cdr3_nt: TGTGCCAGCAGCCTCCCGGGGGCAGGGGGCTACGAGCAGTACTTC
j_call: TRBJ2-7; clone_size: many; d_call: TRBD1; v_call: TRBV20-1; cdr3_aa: CSARDPRQGDRGMNEQYF; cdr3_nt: TGCAGTGCTAGAGATCCTAGGCAGGGCGACAGGGGGATGAACGAGCAGTACTTC
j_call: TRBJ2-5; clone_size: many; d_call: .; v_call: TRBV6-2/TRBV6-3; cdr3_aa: CASSSPTTGETQYF; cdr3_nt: TGTGCCAGCAGTTCCCCGACTACGGGGGAGACCCAGTACTTC
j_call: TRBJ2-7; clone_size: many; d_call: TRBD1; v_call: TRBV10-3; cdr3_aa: CAIRGQSYEQYF; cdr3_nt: TGTGCCATCAGGGGACAGAGCTACGAGCAGTACTTC
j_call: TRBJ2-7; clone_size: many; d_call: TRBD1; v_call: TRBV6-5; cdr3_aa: CASSQPGQGADEQYF; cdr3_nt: TGTGCCAGCAGTCAACCGGGACAGGGGGCCGACGAGCAGTACTTC
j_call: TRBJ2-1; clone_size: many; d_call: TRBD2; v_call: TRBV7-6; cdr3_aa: CASSLVTSGLNEQFF; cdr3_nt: TGTGCCAGCAGCTTAGTGACTAGCGGGCTCAATGAGCAGTTCTTC
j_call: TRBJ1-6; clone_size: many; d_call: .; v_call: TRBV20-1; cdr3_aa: CSARKRSGDNSPLHF; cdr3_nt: TGCAGTGCTAGAAAGCGGTCAGGCGATAATTCACCCCTCCACTTT
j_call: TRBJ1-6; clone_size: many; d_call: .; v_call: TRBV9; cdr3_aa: CASSAGRWFGRGGSPLHF; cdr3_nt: TGTGCCAGCAGCGCAGGAAGGTGGTTCGGCAGGGGTGGCTCACCCCTCCACTTT
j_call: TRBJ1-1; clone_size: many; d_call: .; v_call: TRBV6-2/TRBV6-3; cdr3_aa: CASRGTANTEAFF; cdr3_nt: TGTGCCAGCAGGGGGACGGCGAACACTGAAGCTTTCTTT
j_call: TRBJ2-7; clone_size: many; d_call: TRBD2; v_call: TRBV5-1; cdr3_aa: CASRPGTSGHYEQYF; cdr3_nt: TGCGCCAGCAGACCAGGGACTAGCGGGCACTACGAGCAGTACTTC
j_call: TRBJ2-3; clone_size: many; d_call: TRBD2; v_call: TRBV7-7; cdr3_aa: CASSLPGLAGEPRGTDTQYF; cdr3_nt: TGTGCTAGCAGCTTACCCGGACTAGCGGGAGAGCCGCGGGGCACAGATACGCAGTATTTT
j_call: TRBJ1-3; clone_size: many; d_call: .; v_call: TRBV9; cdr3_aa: CASSSTTAAASGNTIYF; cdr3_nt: TGTGCCAGCAGCTCTACGACCGCTGCGGCCTCTGGAAACACCATATATTTT
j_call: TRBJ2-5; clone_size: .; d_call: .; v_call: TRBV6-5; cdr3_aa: CASRTVNAETQYF; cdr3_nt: TGTGCCAGCAGGACAGTAAACGCAGAGACCCAGTACTTC
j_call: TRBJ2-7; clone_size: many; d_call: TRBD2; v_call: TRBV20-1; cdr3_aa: CSARILAGGYEQYF; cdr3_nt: TGCAGTGCTAGGATTCTAGCGGGAGGGTACGAGCAGTACTTC
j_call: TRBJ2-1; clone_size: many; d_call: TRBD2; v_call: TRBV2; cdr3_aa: CASRVAGLGNEQFF; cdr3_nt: TGTGCCAGCAGGGTAGCGGGACTTGGTAATGAGCAGTTCTTC
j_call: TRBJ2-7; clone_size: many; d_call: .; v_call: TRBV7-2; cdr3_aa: CASSFTRGSEEQYF; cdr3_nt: TGTGCCAGCAGCTTTACTCGGGGTAGCGAGGAGCAGTACTTC
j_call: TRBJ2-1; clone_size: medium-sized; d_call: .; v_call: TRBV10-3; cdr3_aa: CAISERAEYNEQFF; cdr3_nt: TGTGCCATCAGTGAAAGGGCCGAGTACAATGAGCAGTTCTTC
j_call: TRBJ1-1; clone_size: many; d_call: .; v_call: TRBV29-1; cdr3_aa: CSVEEAYMNTEAFF; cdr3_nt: TGCAGCGTTGAAGAGGCGTACATGAACACTGAAGCTTTCTTT
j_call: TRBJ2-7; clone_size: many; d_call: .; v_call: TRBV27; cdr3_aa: CASSQTPGVGPYEQYF; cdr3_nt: TGTGCCAGCAGTCAAACCCCCGGGGTAGGGCCCTACGAGCAGTACTTC
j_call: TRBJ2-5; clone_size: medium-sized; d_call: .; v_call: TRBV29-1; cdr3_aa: CSVARTEIRETQYF; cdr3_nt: TGCAGCGTTGCCCGTACAGAAATTCGCGAGACCCAGTACTTC
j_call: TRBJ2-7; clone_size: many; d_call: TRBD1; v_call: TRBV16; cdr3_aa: CASSQSWLQGDYEQYF; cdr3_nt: TGTGCCAGCAGCCAATCCTGGTTACAGGGGGACTACGAGCAGTACTTC
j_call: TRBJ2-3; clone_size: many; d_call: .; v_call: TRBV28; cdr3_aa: CASSLRQATDTQYF; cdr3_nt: TGTGCCAGCAGTTTAAGGCAGGCAACAGATACGCAGTATTTT
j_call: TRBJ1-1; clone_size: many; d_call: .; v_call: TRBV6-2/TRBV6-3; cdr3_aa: CASTRPVGNAEAFF; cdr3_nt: TGTGCCAGCACCCGCCCTGTCGGGAACGCTGAAGCTTTCTTT
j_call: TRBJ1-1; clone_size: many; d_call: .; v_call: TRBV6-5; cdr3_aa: CVAHPSWNTEAFF; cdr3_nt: TGTGTCGCCCACCCGAGCTGGAACACTGAAGCTTTCTTT
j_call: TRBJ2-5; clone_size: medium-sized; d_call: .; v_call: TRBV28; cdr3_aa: CASSQGGRETQYF; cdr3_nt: TGTGCCAGCAGTCAGGGAGGTCGGGAGACCCAGTACTTC
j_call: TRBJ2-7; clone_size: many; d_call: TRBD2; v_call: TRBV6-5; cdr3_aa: CASSYSGSGETYEQYF; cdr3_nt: TGTGCCAGCAGTTACTCGGGTAGCGGGGAGACCTACGAGCAGTACTTC
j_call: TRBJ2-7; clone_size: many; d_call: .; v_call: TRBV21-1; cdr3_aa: CASSKGRNYEQYF; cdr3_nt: TGTGCCAGCAGCAAAGGGAGAAACTACGAGCAGTACTTC
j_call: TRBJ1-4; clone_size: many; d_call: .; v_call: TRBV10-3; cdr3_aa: CAISESDRMGQKLFF; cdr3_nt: TGTGCCATCAGTGAGTCCGACAGGATGGGTCAAAAACTGTTTTTT
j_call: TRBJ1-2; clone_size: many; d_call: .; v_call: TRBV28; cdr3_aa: CASSFGDQQGGPYGYTF; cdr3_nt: TGTGCCAGCAGTTTTGGGGACCAACAGGGAGGTCCCTATGGCTACACCTTC
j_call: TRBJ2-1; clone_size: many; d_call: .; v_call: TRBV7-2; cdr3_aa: CASSRGGWSYNEQFF; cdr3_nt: TGTGCCAGCAGCCGAGGGGGGTGGTCCTACAATGAGCAGTTCTTC
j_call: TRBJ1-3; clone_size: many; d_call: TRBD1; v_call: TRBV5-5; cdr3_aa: CASTRQGVTGNTIYF; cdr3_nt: TGTGCCAGCACCCGACAGGGGGTGACTGGAAACACCATATATTTT
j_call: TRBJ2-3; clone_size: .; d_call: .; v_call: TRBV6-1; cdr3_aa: CASSDSSAYTDTQYF; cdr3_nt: TGTGCCAGCAGTGATTCTTCAGCTTACACAGATACGCAGTATTTT
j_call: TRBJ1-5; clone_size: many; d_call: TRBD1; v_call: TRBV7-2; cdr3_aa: CASSLSGTGAGQPQHF; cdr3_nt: TGTGCCAGCAGCTTAAGCGGGACAGGGGCGGGTCAGCCCCAGCATTTT
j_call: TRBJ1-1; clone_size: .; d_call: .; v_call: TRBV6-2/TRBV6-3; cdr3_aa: CASSYRLQRMNTEAFF; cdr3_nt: TGTGCCAGCAGTTACAGATTACAGAGGATGAACACTGAAGCTTTCTTT
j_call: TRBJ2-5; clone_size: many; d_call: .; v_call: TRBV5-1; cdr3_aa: CASSLRQQETQYF; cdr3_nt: TGCGCCAGCAGCTTGAGACAACAAGAGACCCAGTACTTC
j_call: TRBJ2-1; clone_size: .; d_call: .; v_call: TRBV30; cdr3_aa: CACQGGSQSSYNEQFF; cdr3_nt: TGTGCCTGCCAGGGGGGCTCGCAGAGCTCCTACAATGAGCAGTTCTTC
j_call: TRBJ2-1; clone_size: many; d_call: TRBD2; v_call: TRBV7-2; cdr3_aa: CASSFLLAGGYNEQFF; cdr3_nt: TGTGCCAGCAGTTTTCTCCTAGCGGGAGGATACAATGAGCAGTTCTTC
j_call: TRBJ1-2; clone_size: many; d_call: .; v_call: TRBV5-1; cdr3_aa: CASSPPFVGGYTF; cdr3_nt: TGCGCCAGCAGCCCCCCGTTCGTAGGTGGCTACACCTTC